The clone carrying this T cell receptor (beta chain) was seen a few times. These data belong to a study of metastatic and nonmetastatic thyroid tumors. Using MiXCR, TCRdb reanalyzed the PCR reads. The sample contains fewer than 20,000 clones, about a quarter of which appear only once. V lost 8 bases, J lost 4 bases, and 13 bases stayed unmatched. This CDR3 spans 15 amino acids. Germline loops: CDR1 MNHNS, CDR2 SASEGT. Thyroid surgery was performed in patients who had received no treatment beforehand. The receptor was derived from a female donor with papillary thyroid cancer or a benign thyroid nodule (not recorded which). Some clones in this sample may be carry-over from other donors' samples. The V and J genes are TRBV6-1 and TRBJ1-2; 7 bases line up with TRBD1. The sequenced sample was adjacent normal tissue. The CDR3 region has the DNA TGTGCCAGCCAACCTTCGACAGGGACGATCTATGGCTACACCTTC. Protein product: CASQPSTGTIYGYTF.